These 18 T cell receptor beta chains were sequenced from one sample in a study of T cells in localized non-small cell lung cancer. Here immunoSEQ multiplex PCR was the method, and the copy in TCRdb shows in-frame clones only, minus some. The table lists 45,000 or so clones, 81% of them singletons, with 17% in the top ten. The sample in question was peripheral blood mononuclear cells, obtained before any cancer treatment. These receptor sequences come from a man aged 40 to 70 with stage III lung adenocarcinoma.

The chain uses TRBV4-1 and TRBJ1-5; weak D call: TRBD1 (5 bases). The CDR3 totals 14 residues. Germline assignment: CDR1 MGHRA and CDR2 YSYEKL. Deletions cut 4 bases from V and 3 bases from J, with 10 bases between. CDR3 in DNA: TGCGCCAGCAGCCCGTACGGGGCCAATCAGCCCCAGCATTTT. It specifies CASSPYGANQPQHF.

The CDR3 here is CASSFDGTQSGNTIYF. The CDR3 bases are TGTGCCAGCAGTTTTGACGGGACACAGTCTGGAAACACCATATATTTT. V is TRBV28 and J is TRBJ1-3, with D possibly TRBD1 on 6 matching bases. Germline V CDR1 and CDR2: MDHEN, SYDVKM. V was pared by 3 bases and J by 1 base, with 13 bases between. The CDR3 extends over 16 amino acids.

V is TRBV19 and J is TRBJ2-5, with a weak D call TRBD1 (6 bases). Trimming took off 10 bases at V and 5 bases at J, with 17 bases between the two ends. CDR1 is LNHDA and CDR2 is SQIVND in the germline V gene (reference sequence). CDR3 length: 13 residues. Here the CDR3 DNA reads TGTGCCACCAACAGGGATCTGGGGGAGACCCAGTACTTC. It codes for CATNRDLGETQYF.

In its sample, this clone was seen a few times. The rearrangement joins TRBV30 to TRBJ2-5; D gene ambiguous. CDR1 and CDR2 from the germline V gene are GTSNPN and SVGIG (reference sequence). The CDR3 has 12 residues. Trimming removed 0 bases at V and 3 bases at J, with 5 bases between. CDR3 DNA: TGTGCCTGGAGTGTAAAAAAAGAGACCCAGTACTTC. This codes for CAWSVKKETQYF.

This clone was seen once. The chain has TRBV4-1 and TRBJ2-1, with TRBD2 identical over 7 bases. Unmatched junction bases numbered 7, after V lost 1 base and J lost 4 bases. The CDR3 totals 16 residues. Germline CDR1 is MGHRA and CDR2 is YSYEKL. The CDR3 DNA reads TGCGCCAGCAGCCAAGGTGCCAGCGGGGCATACAATGAGCAGTTCTTC. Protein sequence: CASSQGASGAYNEQFF.

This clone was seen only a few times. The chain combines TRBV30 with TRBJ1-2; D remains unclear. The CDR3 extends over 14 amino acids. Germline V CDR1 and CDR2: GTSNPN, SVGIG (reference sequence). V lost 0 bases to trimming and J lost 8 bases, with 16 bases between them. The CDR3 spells CAWSVARASMGYTF. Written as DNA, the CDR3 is TGTGCCTGGAGTGTAGCCCGGGCCTCCATGGGCTACACCTTC.

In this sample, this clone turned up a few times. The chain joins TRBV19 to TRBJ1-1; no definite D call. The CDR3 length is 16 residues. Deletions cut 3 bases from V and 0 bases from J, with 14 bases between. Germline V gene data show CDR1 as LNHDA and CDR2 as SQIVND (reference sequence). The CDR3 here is CASSMGKVPMNTEAFF. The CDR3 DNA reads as TGTGCCAGTAGTATGGGGAAGGTACCGATGAACACTGAAGCTTTCTTT. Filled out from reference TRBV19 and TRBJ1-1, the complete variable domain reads DGGITQSPKYLFRKEGQNVTLSCEQNLNHDAMYWYRQDPGQGLRLIYYSQIVNDFQKGDIAEGYSVSREKKESFPLTVTSAQKNPTAFYLCASSMGKVPMNTEAFFGQGTRLTVV.

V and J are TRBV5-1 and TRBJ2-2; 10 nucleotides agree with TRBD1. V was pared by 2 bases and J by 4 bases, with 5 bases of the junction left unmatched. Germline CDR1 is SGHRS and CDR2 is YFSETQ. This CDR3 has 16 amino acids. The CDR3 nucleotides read TGCGCCAGCAGCTTTCGACAGGGGGCGGTCACCGGGGAGCTGTTTTTT. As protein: CASSFRQGAVTGELFF.

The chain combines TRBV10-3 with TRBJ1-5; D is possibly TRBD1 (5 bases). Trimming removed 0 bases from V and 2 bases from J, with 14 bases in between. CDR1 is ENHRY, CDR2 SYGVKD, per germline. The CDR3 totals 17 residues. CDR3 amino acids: CAISESKGRVGNQPQHF. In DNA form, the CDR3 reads TGTGCCATCAGTGAGTCGAAAGGCAGGGTGGGCAATCAGCCCCAGCATTTT.

The CDR3, as DNA: TGTGCCAGCAGTTCGGGGAGCGGTTACGAGCAGTACTTC. This translates into CASSSGSGYEQYF. The J gene is TRBJ2-7, the V gene TRBV27; D perhaps matches TRBD2 (5 bases). The CDR3 is 13 residues long. The germline V and J ends were trimmed by 4 bases and 4 bases, with 11 bases remaining between them. In germline, CDR1 is MNHEY, CDR2 SMNVEV (reference sequence).

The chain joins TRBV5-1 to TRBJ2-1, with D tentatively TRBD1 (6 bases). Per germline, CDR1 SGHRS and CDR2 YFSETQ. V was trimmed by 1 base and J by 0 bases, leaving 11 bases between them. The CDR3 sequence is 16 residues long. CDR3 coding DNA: TGCGCCAGCAGCTTGAATGGGGGCGCCTCCTACAATGAGCAGTTCTTC. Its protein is CASSLNGGASYNEQFF.

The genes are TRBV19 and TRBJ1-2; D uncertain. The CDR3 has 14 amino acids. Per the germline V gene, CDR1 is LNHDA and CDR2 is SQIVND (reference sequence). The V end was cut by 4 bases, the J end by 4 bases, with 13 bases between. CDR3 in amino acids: CASSTKGGPYGYTF. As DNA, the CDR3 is TGTGCCAGTAGTACCAAAGGAGGACCCTATGGCTACACCTTC.

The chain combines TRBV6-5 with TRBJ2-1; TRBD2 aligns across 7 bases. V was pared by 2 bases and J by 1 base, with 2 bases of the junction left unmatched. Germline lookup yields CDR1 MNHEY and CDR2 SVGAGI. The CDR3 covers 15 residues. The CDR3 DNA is TGTGCCAGCAGTTACGGACTAGGATCCTACAATGAGCAGTTCTTC. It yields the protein CASSYGLGSYNEQFF.

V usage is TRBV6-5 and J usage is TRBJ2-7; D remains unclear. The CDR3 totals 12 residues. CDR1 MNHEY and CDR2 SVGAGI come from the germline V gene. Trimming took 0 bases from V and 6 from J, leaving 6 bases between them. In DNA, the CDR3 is TGTGCCAGCAGTTACTCCGATGGCGAGCAGTACTTC. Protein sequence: CASSYSDGEQYF.

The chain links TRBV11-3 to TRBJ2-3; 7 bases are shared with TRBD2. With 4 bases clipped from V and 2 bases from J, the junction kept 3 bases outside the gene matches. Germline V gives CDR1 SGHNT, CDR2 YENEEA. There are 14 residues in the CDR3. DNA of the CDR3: TGTGCCAGCAGCTCGACTAGCCCCACAGATACGCAGTATTTT. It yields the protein CASSSTSPTDTQYF.

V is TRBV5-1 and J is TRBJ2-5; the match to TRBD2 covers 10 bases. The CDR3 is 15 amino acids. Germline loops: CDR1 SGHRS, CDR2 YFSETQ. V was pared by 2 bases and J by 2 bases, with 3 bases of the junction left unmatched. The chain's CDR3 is CASSFPAGGQETQYF. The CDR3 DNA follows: TGCGCCAGCAGCTTTCCAGCGGGGGGGCAAGAGACCCAGTACTTC.

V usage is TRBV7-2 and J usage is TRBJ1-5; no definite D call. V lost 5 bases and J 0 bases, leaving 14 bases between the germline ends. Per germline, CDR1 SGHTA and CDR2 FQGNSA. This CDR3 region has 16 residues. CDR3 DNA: TGTGCCAGCAGCCTGGGGAACAGAATTAGCAATCAGCCCCAGCATTTT. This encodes CASSLGNRISNQPQHF.

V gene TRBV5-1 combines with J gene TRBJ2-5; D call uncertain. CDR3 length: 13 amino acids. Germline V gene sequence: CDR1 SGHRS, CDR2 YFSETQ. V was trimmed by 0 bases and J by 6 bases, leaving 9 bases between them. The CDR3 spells CASSLEFMQTQYF. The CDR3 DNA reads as TGCGCCAGCAGCTTGGAGTTCATGCAGACCCAGTACTTC.